These 8 T cell receptor beta chains were all obtained from the same sample, sequenced in a study of neurological immune-mediated disorders. TCRdb passed the 5' RACE reads through MiXCR, listing each CDR3 protein once. The sample consists of almost 85,000 distinct CDR3 sequences, just over 2.5% of them appearing once. The sample was PBMCs. Source of these receptors: a woman aged 25 to 45 with multiple sclerosis.

At least ten counts were recorded for this clonotype. The V and J genes are TRBV12-3 or TRBV12-4 and TRBJ2-7; D may correspond to TRBD1 or TRBD2 (5 bases each). With 5 bases removed from V and 1 base from J, the gap between germline ends came to 6 bases. The CDR3 covers 12 residues. CDR3 sequence: CASSGGSYEQYF. As DNA, the CDR3 is TGTGCCAGCAGTGGGGGTTCCTACGAGCAGTACTTC.

This clonotype showed up many times. The chain couples TRBV7-9 to TRBJ2-5, with D perhaps matching TRBD1 (6 bases). This CDR3 spans 18 amino acids. Germline CDR1 and CDR2: SEHNR and FQNEAQ (reference sequence). V was clipped by 3 bases and J by 2 bases, with 22 bases between them. CDR3 DNA: TGTGCCAGCAGCTTCCCTTCGACAGGTTCAATGGGTCAAGAGACCCAGTACTTC. Amino acid sequence: CASSFPSTGSMGQETQYF.

This clonotype was counted many times. The rearrangement links TRBV11-1 to TRBJ2-1, with TRBD2 matching over 9 bases. This CDR3 comprises 16 residues. J gave up 4 bases and V 2 bases, and 6 bases lay outside the gene matches. The germline gives CDR1 SGHAT, CDR2 FQDESV (reference sequence). CDR3 coding DNA: TGTGCCAGCAGCTTAAGGACTAGCGCCGTATACAATGAGCAGTTCTTC. Translated, it gives CASSLRTSAVYNEQFF. The full variable domain, its missing parts supplied by reference TRBV11-1 and TRBJ2-1, is EAEVAQSPRYKITEKSQAVAFWCDPISGHATLYWYRQILGQGPELLVQFQDESVVDDSQLPKDRFSAERLKGVDSTLKIQPAELGDSAMYLCASSLRTSAVYNEQFFGPGTRLTVL.

This clonotype was counted many times. The chain carries TRBV7-9 and TRBJ2-5; a weak D match, TRBD2 (6 bases). CDR3 length: 13 residues. The V gene's germline CDR1 is SEHNR and CDR2 FQNEAQ (reference sequence). Trimming cost V 5 bases and J 2 bases, with 9 bases left between them. CDR3 in DNA: TGTGCCAGCAGCCTTAGCGGACAAGAGACCCAGTACTTC. Translated: CASSLSGQETQYF. The variable domain in full, with the rest retrieved from reference TRBV7-9 and TRBJ2-5, is DTGVSQNPRHKITKRGQNVTFRCDPISEHNRLYWYRQTLGQGPEFLTYFQNEAQLEKSRLLSDRFSAERPKGSFSTLEIQRTEQGDSAMYLCASSLSGQETQYFGPGTRLLVL.

The sample holds many counts of this clonotype. The rearrangement joins TRBV5-1 to TRBJ2-3, with D unresolved. This CDR3 has 14 amino acids. The germline V gene encodes CDR1 SGHRS and CDR2 YFSETQ. V shed 0 bases and J shed 5 bases, with 10 bases lying between them. CDR3 DNA: TGCGCCAGCAGCTTGGGAATTAGTGGAGATACGCAGTATTTT. Translated: CASSLGISGDTQYF.

This clonotype occurred many times. This chain connects TRBV7-9 to TRBJ2-7; no clear D. This CDR3 has 12 amino acids. With 1 base removed from V and 6 bases from J, the gap between germline ends came to 7 bases. CDR1 is SEHNR and CDR2 is FQNEAQ in the germline V gene (reference sequence). The CDR3 DNA follows: TGTGCCAGCAGCTTAGGTTCCGGCGAGCAGTACTTC. Protein product: CASSLGSGEQYF. Full variable domain (remainder filled in from reference TRBV7-9 and TRBJ2-7): DTGVSQNPRHKITKRGQNVTFRCDPISEHNRLYWYRQTLGQGPEFLTYFQNEAQLEKSRLLSDRFSAERPKGSFSTLEIQRTEQGDSAMYLCASSLGSGEQYFGPGTRLTVT.

In its sample, this clonotype was seen many times. The chain links TRBV7-6 to TRBJ1-5, with unresolved D. Germline V gene sequence: CDR1 SGHVS, CDR2 FNYEAQ. The CDR3 sequence is 13 residues long. V was cut by 4 bases and J by 6 bases, with 10 bases left in between. The CDR3 DNA reads TGTGCCAGCAGCTCCCCCGGAGGTCAGCCCCAGCATTTT. Translated, it gives CASSSPGGQPQHF.

Comments on this clonotype: Being one base from a much bigger clone, this may be a read error. The V and J genes are TRBV29-1 and TRBJ2-3; 7 bases line up with TRBD2. Germline CDR1 SQVTM, CDR2 ANQGSEA. The CDR3 sequence is 11 residues long. CDR3 sequence: CSVALADTKYF. CDR3 DNA sequence: TGCAGCGTTGCCCTAGCGGATACGAAGTATTTT.